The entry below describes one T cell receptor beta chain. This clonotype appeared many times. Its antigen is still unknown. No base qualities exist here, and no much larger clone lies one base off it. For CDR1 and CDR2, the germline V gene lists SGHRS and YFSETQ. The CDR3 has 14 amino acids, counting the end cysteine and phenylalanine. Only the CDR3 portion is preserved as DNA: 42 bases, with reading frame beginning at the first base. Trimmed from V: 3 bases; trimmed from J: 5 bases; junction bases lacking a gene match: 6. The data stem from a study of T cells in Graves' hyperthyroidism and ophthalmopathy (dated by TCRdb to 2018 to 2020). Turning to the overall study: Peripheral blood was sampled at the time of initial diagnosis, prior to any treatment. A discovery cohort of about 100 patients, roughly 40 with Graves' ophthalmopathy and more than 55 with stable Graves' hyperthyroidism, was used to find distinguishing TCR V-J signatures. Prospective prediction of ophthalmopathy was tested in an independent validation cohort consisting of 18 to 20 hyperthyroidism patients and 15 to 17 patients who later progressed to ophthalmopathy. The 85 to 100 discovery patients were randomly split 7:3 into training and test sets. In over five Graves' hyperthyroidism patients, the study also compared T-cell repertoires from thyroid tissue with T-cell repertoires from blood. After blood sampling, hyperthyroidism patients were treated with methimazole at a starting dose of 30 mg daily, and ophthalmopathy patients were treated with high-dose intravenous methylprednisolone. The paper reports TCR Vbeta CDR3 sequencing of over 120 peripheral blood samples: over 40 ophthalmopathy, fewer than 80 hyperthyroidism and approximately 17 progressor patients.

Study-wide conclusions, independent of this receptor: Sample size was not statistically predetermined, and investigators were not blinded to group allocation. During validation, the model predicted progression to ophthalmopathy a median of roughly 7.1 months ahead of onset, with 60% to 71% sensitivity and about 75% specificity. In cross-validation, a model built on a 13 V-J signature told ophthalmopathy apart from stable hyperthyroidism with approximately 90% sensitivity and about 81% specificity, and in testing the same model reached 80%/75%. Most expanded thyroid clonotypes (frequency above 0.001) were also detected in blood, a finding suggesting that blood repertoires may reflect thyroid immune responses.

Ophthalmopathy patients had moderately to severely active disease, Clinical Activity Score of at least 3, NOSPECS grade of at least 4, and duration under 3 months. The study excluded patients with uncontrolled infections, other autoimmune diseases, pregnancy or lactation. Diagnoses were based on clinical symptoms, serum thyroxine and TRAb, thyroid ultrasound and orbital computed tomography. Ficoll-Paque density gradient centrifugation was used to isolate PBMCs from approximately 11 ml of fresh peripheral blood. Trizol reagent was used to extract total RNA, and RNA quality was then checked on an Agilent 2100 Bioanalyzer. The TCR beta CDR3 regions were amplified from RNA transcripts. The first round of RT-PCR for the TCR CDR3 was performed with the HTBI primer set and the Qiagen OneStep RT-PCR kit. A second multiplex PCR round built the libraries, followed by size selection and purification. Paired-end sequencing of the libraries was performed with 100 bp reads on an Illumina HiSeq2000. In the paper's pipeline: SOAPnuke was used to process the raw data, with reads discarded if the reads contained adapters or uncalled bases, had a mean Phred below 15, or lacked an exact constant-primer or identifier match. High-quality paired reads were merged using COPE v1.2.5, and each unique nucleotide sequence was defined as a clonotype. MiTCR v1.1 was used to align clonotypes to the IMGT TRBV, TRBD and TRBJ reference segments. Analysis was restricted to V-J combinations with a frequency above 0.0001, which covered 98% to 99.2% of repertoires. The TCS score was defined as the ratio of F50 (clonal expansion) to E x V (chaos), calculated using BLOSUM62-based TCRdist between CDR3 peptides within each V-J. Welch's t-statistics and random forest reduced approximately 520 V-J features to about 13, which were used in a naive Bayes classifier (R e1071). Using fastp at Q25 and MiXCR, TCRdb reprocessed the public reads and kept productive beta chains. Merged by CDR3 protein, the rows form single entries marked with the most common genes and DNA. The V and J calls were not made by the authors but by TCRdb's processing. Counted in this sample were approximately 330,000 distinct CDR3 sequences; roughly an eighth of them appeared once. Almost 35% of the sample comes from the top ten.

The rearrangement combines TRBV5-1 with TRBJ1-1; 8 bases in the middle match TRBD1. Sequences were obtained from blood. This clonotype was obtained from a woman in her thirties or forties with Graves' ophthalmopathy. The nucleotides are TGCGCCAGCAGCTACAGGGGGGAGAGTACTGAAGCTTTCTTT. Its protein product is CASSYRGESTEAFF.